This entry describes one T cell receptor (beta chain). Its antigen is not known. One entry per CDR3 protein, called by TCRdb with MiXCR from the reads. The sample includes 250,000 to 300,000 distinct CDR3 sequences, approximately 17% of them seen just once. This sample was taken from a study of T cell repertoires in cytomegalovirus infection. Study context: Public TCR beta signatures were indicative of both CMV infection and a matching HLA type. Study conclusions and caveats: Carriage of CMV together with the relevant HLA was identifiable through cumulative public TCR beta family frequency. Dominant in the ex vivo response were TCR beta clonotypes restricted by HLA-C and specific for CMV.

The V gene lost 4 bases and the J gene lost 4 bases, with 18 bases spanning the gap. The CDR3 spans 16 residues. The V gene's germline CDR1 is LGHDT and CDR2 YNNKEL (reference sequence). V usage is TRBV3-1 and J usage is TRBJ2-3; D is perhaps TRBD1 or TRBD2 (5 bases each). Sequencing input: CD8+ T cells from PBMCs. The sequence was obtained from a human donor in good health (CMV status not recorded). Some clones in this sample may be carry-over from other donors' samples. DNA for the CDR3: TGTGCCAGCAGCCCCGAGGGGTCCCCGATCGCAGATACGCAGTATTTT. Its protein product is CASSPEGSPIADTQYF.